This T cell receptor beta chain was retrieved from a study of vaccination and CD4 T cells after COVID-19. Study background: Cells were stimulated with overlapping spike peptide pools from SARS-CoV-2, HCoV-NL63, HCoV-OC43 and HCoV-229E.

Sequenced with the Oncomine TCR Beta short-read assay was DNA taken from cultured CD4+ T cells. TCRdb reanalysed the PCR reads using MiXCR and keeps one entry per CDR3 protein. The sample shows about 13,000 distinct CDR3 sequences, roughly 29% of them seen only once. Trimming cost V 8 bases and J 15 bases, with 17 bases left between them. This CDR3 is built from 10 residues. The germline V gene has CDR1 GTSNPN and CDR2 SVGIG (reference sequence). Documented treatment: roughly 10-day PBMC culture with coronavirus spike peptide pools or control peptides (ViraFEST assay). This clonotype has more than one count but fewer than ten. Its target is unknown.

The source was CD4+ T cells from blood, cultured in vitro, collected before SARS-CoV-2 vaccination. This chain uses TRBV30 with TRBJ2-1; no clear D gene. This sequence was found in a human donor who received a COVID-19 vaccine. The CDR3 protein is CAAGNMGWFF. DNA of the CDR3: TGTGCCGCTGGGAATATGGGGTGGTTCTTC. The full variable domain, in which reference TRBV30 and TRBJ2-1 provide the parts outside the CDR3, is SQTIHQWPATLVQPVGSPLSLECTVEGTSNPNLYWYRQAAGRGLQLLFYSVGIGQISSEVPQNLSASRPQDRQFILSSKKLLLSDSGFYLCAAGNMGWFFGPGTRLTVL.